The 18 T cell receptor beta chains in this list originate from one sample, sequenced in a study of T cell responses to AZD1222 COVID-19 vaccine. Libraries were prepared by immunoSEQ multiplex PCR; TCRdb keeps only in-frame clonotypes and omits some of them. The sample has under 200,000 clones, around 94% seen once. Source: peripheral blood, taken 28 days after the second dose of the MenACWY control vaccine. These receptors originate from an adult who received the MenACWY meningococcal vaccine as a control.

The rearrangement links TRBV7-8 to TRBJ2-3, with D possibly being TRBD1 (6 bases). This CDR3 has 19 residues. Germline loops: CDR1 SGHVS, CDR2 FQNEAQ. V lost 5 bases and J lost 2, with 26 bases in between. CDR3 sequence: CASSGRDKALGGFTDTQYF. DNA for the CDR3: TGTGCCAGCAGCGGCCGGGACAAGGCCTTAGGGGGATTCACAGATACGCAGTATTTT.

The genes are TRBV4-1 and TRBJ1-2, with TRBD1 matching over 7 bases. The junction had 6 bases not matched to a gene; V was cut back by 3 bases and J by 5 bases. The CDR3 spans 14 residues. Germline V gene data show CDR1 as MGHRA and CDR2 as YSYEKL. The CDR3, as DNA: TGCGCCAGCAGCCAGACAGGGACAGTTTATGGCTACACCTTC. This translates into CASSQTGTVYGYTF.

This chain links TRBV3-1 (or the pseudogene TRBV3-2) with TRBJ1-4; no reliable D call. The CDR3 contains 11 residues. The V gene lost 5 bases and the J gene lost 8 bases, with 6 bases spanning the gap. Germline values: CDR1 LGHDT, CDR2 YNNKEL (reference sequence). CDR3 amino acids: CASSSIEKLFF. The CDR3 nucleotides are TGTGCCAGCAGCTCGATAGAAAAACTGTTTTTT.

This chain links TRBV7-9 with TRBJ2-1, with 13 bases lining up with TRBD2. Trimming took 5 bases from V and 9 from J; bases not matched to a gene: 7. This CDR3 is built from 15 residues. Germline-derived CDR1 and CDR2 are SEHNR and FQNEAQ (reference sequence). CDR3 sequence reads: CASSRGLAGVGEQFF. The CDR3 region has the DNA TGTGCCAGCAGCCGAGGACTAGCGGGAGTAGGTGAGCAGTTCTTC. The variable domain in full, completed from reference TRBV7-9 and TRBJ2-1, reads DTGVSQNPRHKITKRGQNVTFRCDPISEHNRLYWYRQTLGQGPEFLTYFQNEAQLEKSRLLSDRFSAERPKGSFSTLEIQRTEQGDSAMYLCASSRGLAGVGEQFFGPGTRLTVL.

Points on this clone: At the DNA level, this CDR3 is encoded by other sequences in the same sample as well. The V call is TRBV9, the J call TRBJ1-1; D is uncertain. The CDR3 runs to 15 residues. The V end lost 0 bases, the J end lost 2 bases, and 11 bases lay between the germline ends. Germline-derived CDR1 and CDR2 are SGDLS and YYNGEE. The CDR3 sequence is CASSVDPDSNTEAFF. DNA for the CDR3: TGTGCCAGCAGCGTAGATCCAGATTCAAACACTGAAGCTTTCTTT.

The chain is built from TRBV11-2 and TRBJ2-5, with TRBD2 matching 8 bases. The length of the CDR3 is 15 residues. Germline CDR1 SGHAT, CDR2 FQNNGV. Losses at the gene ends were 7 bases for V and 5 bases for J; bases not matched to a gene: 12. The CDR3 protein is CASISAGRAGETQYF. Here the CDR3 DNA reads TGTGCCAGCATTAGTGCCGGGAGGGCCGGTGAGACCCAGTACTTC.

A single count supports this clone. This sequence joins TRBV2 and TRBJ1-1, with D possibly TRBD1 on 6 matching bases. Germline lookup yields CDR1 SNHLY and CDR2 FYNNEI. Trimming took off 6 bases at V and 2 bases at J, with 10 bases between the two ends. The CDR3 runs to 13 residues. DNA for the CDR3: TGTGCCAGCAGGGGTGGGACAAACACTGAAGCTTTCTTT. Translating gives CASRGGTNTEAFF. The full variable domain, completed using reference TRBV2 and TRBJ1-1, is EPEVTQTPSHQVTQMGQEVILRCVPISNHLYFYWYRQILGQKVEFLVSFYNNEISEKSEIFDDQFSVERPDGSNFTLKIRSTKLEDSAMYFCASRGGTNTEAFFGQGTRLTVV.

CDR3 region: CASSSGLAVTDTQYF. The CDR3 DNA sequence: TGCGCCAGCAGCTCCGGGCTAGCGGTAACAGATACGCAGTATTTT. The chain employs TRBV5-1 and TRBJ2-3; 7 nucleotides line up with TRBD2. The CDR3 sequence is 15 residues long. The germline gives CDR1 SGHRS, CDR2 YFSETQ. With 3 bases clipped from V and 3 bases from J, the junction kept 7 bases outside the gene matches.

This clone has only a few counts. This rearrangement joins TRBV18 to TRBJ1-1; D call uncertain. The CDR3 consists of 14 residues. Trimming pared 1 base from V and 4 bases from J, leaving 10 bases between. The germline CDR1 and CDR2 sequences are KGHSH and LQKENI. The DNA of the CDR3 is TGTGCCAGCTCACCACGTGTGGATGGCACTGAAGCTTTCTTT. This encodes CASSPRVDGTEAFF. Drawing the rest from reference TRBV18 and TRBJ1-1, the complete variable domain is NAGVMQNPRHLVRRRGQEARLRCSPMKGHSHVYWYRQLPEEGLKFMVYLQKENIIDESGMPKERFSAEFPKEGPSILRIQQVVRGDSAAYFCASSPRVDGTEAFFGQGTRLTVV.

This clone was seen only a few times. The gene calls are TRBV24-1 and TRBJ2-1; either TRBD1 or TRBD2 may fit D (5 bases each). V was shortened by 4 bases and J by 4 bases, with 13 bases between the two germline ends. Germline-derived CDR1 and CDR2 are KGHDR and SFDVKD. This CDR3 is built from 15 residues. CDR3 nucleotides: TGTGCCACCAGTGACCCGGGACCGCAATACAATGAGCAGTTCTTC. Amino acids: CATSDPGPQYNEQFF.

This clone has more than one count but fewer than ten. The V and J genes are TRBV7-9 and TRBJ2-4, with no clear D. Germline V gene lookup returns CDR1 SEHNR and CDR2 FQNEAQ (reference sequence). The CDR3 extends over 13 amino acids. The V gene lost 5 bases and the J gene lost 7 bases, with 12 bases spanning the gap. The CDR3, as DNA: TGTGCCAGCAGCGGAATGTCTCGGAACATTCAGTACTTC. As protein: CASSGMSRNIQYF. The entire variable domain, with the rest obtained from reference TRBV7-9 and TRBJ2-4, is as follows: DTGVSQNPRHKITKRGQNVTFRCDPISEHNRLYWYRQTLGQGPEFLTYFQNEAQLEKSRLLSDRFSAERPKGSFSTLEIQRTEQGDSAMYLCASSGMSRNIQYFGAGTRLSVL.

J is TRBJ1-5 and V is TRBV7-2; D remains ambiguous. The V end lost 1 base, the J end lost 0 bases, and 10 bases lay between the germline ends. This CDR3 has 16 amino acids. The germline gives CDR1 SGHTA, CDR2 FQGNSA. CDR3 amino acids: CASSLDSPYSNQPQHF. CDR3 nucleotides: TGTGCCAGCAGCTTAGACAGCCCTTATAGCAATCAGCCCCAGCATTTT.

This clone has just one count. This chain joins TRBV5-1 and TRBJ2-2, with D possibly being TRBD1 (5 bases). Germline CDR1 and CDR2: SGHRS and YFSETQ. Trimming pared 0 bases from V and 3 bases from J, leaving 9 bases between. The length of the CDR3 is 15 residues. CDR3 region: CASSLAGKDTGELFF. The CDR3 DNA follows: TGCGCCAGCAGCTTGGCAGGGAAGGACACCGGGGAGCTGTTTTTT.

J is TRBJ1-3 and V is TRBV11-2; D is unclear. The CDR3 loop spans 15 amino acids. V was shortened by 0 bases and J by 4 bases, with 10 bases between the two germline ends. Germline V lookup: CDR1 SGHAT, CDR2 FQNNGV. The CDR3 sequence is CASSLDSRRGNTIYF. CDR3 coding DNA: TGTGCCAGCAGCTTAGACTCCCGGCGGGGAAACACCATATATTTT.

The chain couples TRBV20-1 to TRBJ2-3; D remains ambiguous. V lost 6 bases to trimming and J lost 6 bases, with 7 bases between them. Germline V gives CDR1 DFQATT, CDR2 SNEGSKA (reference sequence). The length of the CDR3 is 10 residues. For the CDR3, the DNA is TGCAGTGCCCCGTTTGATACGCAGTATTTT. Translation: CSAPFDTQYF.

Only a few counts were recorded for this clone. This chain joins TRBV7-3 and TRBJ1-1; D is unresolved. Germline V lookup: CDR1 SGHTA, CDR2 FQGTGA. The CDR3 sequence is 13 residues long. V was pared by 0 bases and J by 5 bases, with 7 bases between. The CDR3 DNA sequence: TGTGCCAGCAGCTTAACAGGGAGGACTGAAGCTTTCTTT. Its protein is CASSLTGRTEAFF.

CDR3 amino acids: CASSVEDSGGGTDTQYF. The CDR3 DNA reads TGTGCCAGCAGCGTAGAGGATAGCGGAGGTGGGACAGATACGCAGTATTTT. This chain uses TRBV9 with TRBJ2-3, with D possibly being TRBD2 (6 bases). The CDR3 runs to 17 residues. Trimming shortened V by 0 bases and J by 3 bases, and 17 bases separated the two germline ends. The germline V gene encodes CDR1 SGDLS and CDR2 YYNGEE.

The CDR3 DNA reads as TGTGCCAGCAGCTTAAGAGCGGGAGCTTCAGATACGCAGTATTTT. Residues: CASSLRAGASDTQYF. This chain joins TRBV7-3 and TRBJ2-3; 8 bases line up with TRBD2. Per germline, CDR1 SGHTA and CDR2 FQGTGA. The CDR3 sequence is 15 residues long. V lost 1 base, J lost 4 bases, and 4 bases stayed unmatched.